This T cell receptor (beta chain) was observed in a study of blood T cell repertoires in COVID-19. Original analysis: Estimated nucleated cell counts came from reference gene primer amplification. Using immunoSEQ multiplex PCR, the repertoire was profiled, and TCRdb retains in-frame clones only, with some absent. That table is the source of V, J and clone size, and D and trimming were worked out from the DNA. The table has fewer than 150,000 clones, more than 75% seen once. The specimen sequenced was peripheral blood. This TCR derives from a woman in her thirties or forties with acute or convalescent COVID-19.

The CDR3 DNA reads as TGCGCCAGCAGCCAGGGGTCTGGAAACACCATATATTTT. This sequence encodes CASSQGSGNTIYF. J is TRBJ1-3 and V is TRBV5-1; possibly TRBD1 for D (6 bases). CDR3 length: 13 amino acids. V gave up 4 bases and J gave up 1 base, with 6 bases separating them. The germline V gene has CDR1 SGHRS and CDR2 YFSETQ.